Presented here are 21 T cell receptor beta chains from one specimen sequenced in a study of blood T cell repertoires in COVID-19. Some clones are missing from TCRdb's copy, which holds only in-frame ones; the method was immunoSEQ multiplex PCR. The repertoire holds roughly 670,000 clones, approximately 90% seen once, with roughly 0.25% in the top ten. Sequenced material: peripheral blood. All receptors come from a woman between 18 and 30 years old with acute or convalescent COVID-19.

This rearrangement joins TRBV15 to TRBJ2-7; 8 bases align to TRBD1. V shed 3 bases, J shed 2 bases, and the junction held 9 bases outside the gene matches. From germline, CDR1 is LNHNV and CDR2 YYDKDF (reference sequence). The CDR3 contains 16 residues. The CDR3 protein is CATSSHRDRSPYEQYF. The CDR3 coding sequence is TGTGCCACCAGCAGCCACCGGGACAGGAGTCCCTACGAGCAGTACTTC.

The V and J genes are TRBV7-9 and TRBJ1-3; possibly TRBD1 for D (5 bases). CDR1 and CDR2 from the germline V gene are SEHNR and FQNEAQ (reference sequence). The CDR3 consists of 14 residues. With 5 bases removed from V and 0 bases from J, the gap between germline ends came to 8 bases. The chain's CDR3 is CASSPDSSGNTIYF. The CDR3 bases are TGTGCCAGCAGCCCCGACAGCTCTGGAAACACCATATATTTT.

The rearrangement uses TRBV19 and TRBJ2-2; D possibly corresponds to TRBD1 (7 bases). The CDR3 loop spans 16 amino acids. Germline V gene sequence: CDR1 LNHDA, CDR2 SQIVND (reference sequence). The germline V and J ends were trimmed by 4 bases and 5 bases, with 17 bases remaining between them. CDR3 nucleotides: TGTGCCAGTAGTACCGATGACAGGGCGGGGACCGGGGAGCTGTTTTTT. Translation gives CASSTDDRAGTGELFF. Full variable domain (rest looked up from reference TRBV19 and TRBJ2-2): DGGITQSPKYLFRKEGQNVTLSCEQNLNHDAMYWYRQDPGQGLRLIYYSQIVNDFQKGDIAEGYSVSREKKESFPLTVTSAQKNPTAFYLCASSTDDRAGTGELFFGEGSRLTVL.

The rearrangement links TRBV28 to TRBJ2-3, with D maybe TRBD2 (6 bases). CDR1 is MDHEN, CDR2 SYDVKM, per germline. V shed 8 bases and J shed 0 bases, with 9 bases lying between them. This CDR3 has 13 amino acids. The CDR3 DNA sequence: TGTGCCAGCTCTAGCGACAGCACAGATACGCAGTATTTT. Residues: CASSSDSTDTQYF.

CDR3 bases: TGTGCCAGCTCACCTCAGGATTCCCGGAATGAAAAACTGTTTTTT. Its translation: CASSPQDSRNEKLFF. The V and J genes are TRBV18 and TRBJ1-4, with no clear D. The germline V gene has CDR1 KGHSH and CDR2 LQKENI. This CDR3 region has 15 residues. V gave up 3 bases and J gave up 5 bases, with 13 bases separating them. The variable domain in full, with the rest retrieved from reference TRBV18 and TRBJ1-4, is NAGVMQNPRHLVRRRGQEARLRCSPMKGHSHVYWYRQLPEEGLKFMVYLQKENIIDESGMPKERFSAEFPKEGPSILRIQQVVRGDSAAYFCASSPQDSRNEKLFFGSGTQLSVL.

The chain has TRBV25-1 and TRBJ1-1; D not resolved. The CDR3 is 13 residues long. The germline V gene encodes CDR1 MGHDK and CDR2 SYGVNS. Trimming left V 3 bases short and J 6 bases short, with 11 bases between. The CDR3 spells CASSELGGPEAFF. DNA for the CDR3: TGTGCCAGCAGTGAGTTGGGAGGCCCTGAAGCTTTCTTT.

Concerning this clone itself: The same CDR3 can be traced to other DNA sequences in this sample. The rearrangement links TRBV12-5 to TRBJ1-5; D unresolved. This CDR3 has 14 amino acids. V lost 1 base, J lost 5 bases, and 9 bases lay in between. CDR1 and CDR2 from the germline V gene are LGHNT and FRNRAP. DNA for the CDR3: TGTGCTAGTGGTTTGGGAGGCCGGGATCAGCCCCAGCATTTT. This translates into CASGLGGRDQPQHF.

The chain carries TRBV18 and TRBJ1-1, with D possibly being TRBD1 (5 bases). CDR1 and CDR2 (germline): KGHSH, LQKENI. V dropped 2 bases and J dropped 5 bases, with 15 bases sitting between them. The CDR3 has 15 amino acids. The CDR3 nucleotides read TGTGCCAGCTCACCAATCACCGGGGGGTTAACTGAAGCTTTCTTT. Its translation: CASSPITGGLTEAFF.

The chain employs TRBV9 and TRBJ1-3; 8 nucleotides agree with TRBD1. This CDR3 is built from 15 residues. Germline CDR1 is SGDLS and CDR2 is YYNGEE. V lost 4 bases, J lost 2 bases, and 5 bases stayed unmatched. CDR3 residues: CASSPQQGAGNTIYF. For the CDR3, the DNA is TGTGCCAGCAGCCCGCAACAGGGGGCTGGAAACACCATATATTTT. The variable domain in full, with the rest retrieved from reference TRBV9 and TRBJ1-3, is DSGVTQTPKHLITATGQRVTLRCSPRSGDLSVYWYQQSLDQGLQFLIQYYNGEERAKGNILERFSAQQFPDLHSELNLSSLELGDSALYFCASSPQQGAGNTIYFGEGSWLTVV.

The chain employs TRBV10-3 and TRBJ1-6; 11 bases are a match to TRBD1. This CDR3 has 15 amino acids. Trimming cost V 6 bases and J 8 bases; bases outside gene matches: 6. Germline assignment: CDR1 ENHRY and CDR2 SYGVKD. DNA of the CDR3: TGTGCCATCAGACGGACAGGGGGCTTTGATTCACCCCTCCACTTT. Translated, it gives CAIRRTGGFDSPLHF.

This clone was detected only once. V gene TRBV5-1 combines with J gene TRBJ2-1, with TRBD2 identical over 11 bases. The CDR3 runs to 16 residues. V lost 4 bases to trimming and J lost 1 base; unmatched junction nucleotides: 4. Per germline, CDR1 SGHRS and CDR2 YFSETQ. CDR3 nucleotides: TGCGCCAGCAGCATAGCGGGGGGGCCTTCCTACAATGAGCAGTTCTTC. Residues: CASSIAGGPSYNEQFF.

The V call is TRBV30, the J call TRBJ1-4; perhaps TRBD1 as D (6 bases). Germline-derived CDR1 and CDR2 are GTSNPN and SVGIG (reference sequence). Trimming removed 8 bases at V and 7 bases at J, with 17 bases between. The length of the CDR3 is 13 residues. The CDR3 sequence: CAGYRVTPEKLFF. CDR3 in DNA: TGTGCCGGATACAGGGTAACCCCTGAAAAACTGTTTTTT.

The rearrangement links TRBV11-2 to TRBJ2-2; no firm D call. The germline V gene has CDR1 SGHAT and CDR2 FQNNGV. V was shortened by 0 bases and J by 6 bases, with 14 bases between the two germline ends. The CDR3 has 16 amino acids. In nucleotides, the CDR3 is TGTGCCAGCAGCTTAGATCGGTTAACTTTGGCCGGGGAGCTGTTTTTT. Its translation: CASSLDRLTLAGELFF.

The chain recombines TRBV5-4 with TRBJ2-3; 8 bases map to TRBD2. V gave up 0 bases and J gave up 3 bases; unmatched junction bases: 3. CDR1 SGHNT and CDR2 YYREEE come from the germline V gene (reference sequence). The CDR3 consists of 15 residues. CDR3 protein: CASSLEGLVTDTQYF. Written as DNA, the CDR3 is TGTGCCAGCAGCTTGGAGGGACTAGTTACAGATACGCAGTATTTT.

The CDR3 reads CASSRNRGSNQPQHF. The CDR3 DNA follows: TGTGCCAGCAGTCGGAACCGAGGCAGCAATCAGCCCCAGCATTTT. The rearrangement uses TRBV7-8 and TRBJ1-5; D gene uncertain. This CDR3 is 15 amino acids long. Germline CDR1 SGHVS, CDR2 FQNEAQ. V lost 6 bases and J 1 base, leaving 13 bases between the germline ends.

This chain joins TRBV21-1 and TRBJ2-3; the table assigns TRBD2, which was not confirmed against the DNA. TRBV21-1 is reported as a pseudogene. CDR3 length: 21 residues. The DNA of the CDR3 is TGTGCCAGCAGCCACGAAGCAAGGTGGTCTAGCGGGGGGCCACGCACAGATACGCAGTATTTT. Protein sequence: CASSHEARWSSGGPRTDTQYF.

The rearrangement links TRBV4-1 to TRBJ1-1, with D perhaps TRBD1 (5 bases). The CDR3 contains 15 residues. V gave up 0 bases and J gave up 2 bases, with 10 bases separating them. The germline CDR1 and CDR2 sequences are MGHRA and YSYEKL. Here the CDR3 DNA reads TGCGCCAGCAGCCAAGATCAAGGGGTAAACACTGAAGCTTTCTTT. Translating gives CASSQDQGVNTEAFF.

CDR3 sequence (DNA): TGTGCCAGCAGTGGGAGCGGGGCGGACACCGGGGAGCTGTTTTTT. Protein: CASSGSGADTGELFF. The chain couples TRBV2 to TRBJ2-2; 7 bases fit TRBD2. V lost 4 bases and J lost 3; bases outside the gene matches: 5. The CDR3 extends over 15 amino acids. Germline V gene sequence: CDR1 SNHLY, CDR2 FYNNEI.

The V gene is TRBV9, the J gene TRBJ2-7; tentative D call: TRBD1 (5 bases). This CDR3 is 13 amino acids long. Looked up from germline, CDR1 is SGDLS and CDR2 is YYNGEE. V was clipped by 3 bases and J by 1 base, with 8 bases between them. CDR3 in amino acids: CASSGTPSYEQYF. The CDR3 DNA follows: TGTGCCAGCAGCGGGACACCATCCTACGAGCAGTACTTC.

CDR3 sequence: CASSYSSWAAGRGNQPQHF. In DNA, the CDR3 is TGTGCCAGCAGTTACTCGAGTTGGGCAGCCGGGAGGGGCAATCAGCCCCAGCATTTT. The V call is TRBV6-2 or TRBV6-3, the J call TRBJ1-5; unclear D gene. CDR1 and CDR2 from the germline V gene are MNHEY and SVGEGT. The CDR3 loop spans 19 amino acids. Trimming shortened V by 0 bases and J by 2 bases, and 20 bases separated the two germline ends.

This chain joins TRBV7-6 and TRBJ2-7; no firm D call. Germline lookup yields CDR1 SGHVS and CDR2 FNYEAQ. Trimming removed 2 bases at V and 5 bases at J, with 19 bases between. This CDR3 has 16 amino acids. CDR3 loop: CASSLLSSEIFHEQYF. The CDR3 nucleotides read TGTGCCAGCAGCTTACTGAGTTCGGAGATCTTCCACGAGCAGTACTTC.